Sequencing of this T cell receptor (beta chain) was carried out in a study of shared clonotypes between healthy human individuals. Study results and caveats: Generally, naive subsets came out with larger estimated richness than memory subsets. Among a few donors, 4.5% to 5.5% of naive CD4 clonotypes were found in common. Relative to their counterparts shared across all four donors, non-shared clonotypes exhibited diminished generation probabilities.

This clone was seen a single time. No antigen is known for it. In the naive CD8 group, cells lacked CD45RO and were positively selected for CCR7, so terminally differentiated effector memory CD45RA+ cells were left out. In the original workflow: Filtering differed for immunoSEQ, which gave only junction sequences without quality scores. Libraries were prepared by immunoSEQ multiplex PCR; TCRdb keeps only in-frame clonotypes and omits some of them. Clone size and V and J calls were adopted from that table, with D and trimming inferred from the DNA. The sample holds around 2,000,000 clones, approximately 95% seen once. The CDR3 runs 13 residues. The germline CDR1 and CDR2 sequences are SGHAT and FQNNGV. Between the trimmed V and J ends, which lost 5 bases and 4 bases, there was a span of 12 bases.

The J gene is TRBJ2-7, the V gene TRBV11-2; weak D call: TRBD1 (5 bases). Source material: naive CD8+ T cells sorted from blood. This TCR was recovered from a man younger than 35 in good health. CDR3 nucleotides: TGTGCCAGCAGCCGACCGACAGAATACGAGCAGTACTTC. It encodes CASSRPTEYEQYF.